Following are 12 T cell receptor beta chains from one sample sequenced in a study of CD8+CD57+ T cells in acquired aplastic anemia. TCR beta VDJ and CDR3 profiles were obtained from a genomic DNA template. TCRdb analysed the reads with MiXCR anew, one entry per CDR3 protein. The sample holds under 200,000 distinct CDR3 sequences, 48% seen once. Patients chosen for sequencing had shown CD8+CD57+ cell expansion by flow cytometry. Sequenced: sorted CD4+, CD8+, or CD8+CD57+ T cells (not recorded which) from PBMCs. The receptors come from a human donor with aplastic anemia.

This clonotype was seen ten or more times. The chain carries TRBV5-1 and TRBJ2-5; D is perhaps TRBD1 (5 bases). There are 14 residues in the CDR3. V lost 0 bases, J lost 3 bases, and 9 bases lay in between. Per germline, CDR1 SGHRS and CDR2 YFSETQ. CDR3 coding DNA: TGCGCCAGCAGCTTGGGTGTAGGGGAAGAGACCCAGTACTTC. Protein sequence: CASSLGVGEETQYF. Full variable domain (missing parts from reference TRBV5-1 and TRBJ2-5): KAGVTQTPRYLIKTRGQQVTLSCSPISGHRSVSWYQQTPGQGLQFLFEYFSETQRNKGNFPGRFSGRQFSNSRSEMNVSTLELGDSALYLCASSLGVGEETQYFGPGTRLLVL.

This clonotype was recorded at least ten times. This chain uses TRBV7-9 with TRBJ2-7; the D gene is possibly TRBD2 (5 bases). The CDR3 has 13 residues. Germline V CDR1 and CDR2: SEHNR, FQNEAQ (reference sequence). Trimming took 3 bases from V and 0 from J, leaving 6 bases between them. The CDR3 DNA follows: TGTGCCAGCAGCTTTGGGAGCTCCTACGAGCAGTACTTC. Amino acid sequence: CASSFGSSYEQYF.

This clonotype was observed a few times. This chain uses TRBV24-1 with TRBJ1-2; 9 positions match TRBD1. The ends lost 4 bases at V and 5 bases at J; junction bases unmatched: 13. This CDR3 contains 17 residues. Looked up from germline, CDR1 is KGHDR and CDR2 is SFDVKD. The CDR3 DNA reads as TGTGCCACCAGTGAATCGGGACAGGGAACAGGATTATATGGCTACACCTTC. This gives the protein CATSESGQGTGLYGYTF.

This clonotype was picked up a small number of times. This chain uses TRBV10-2 with TRBJ2-7; possibly TRBD1 for D (6 bases). This CDR3 contains 13 residues. V dropped 6 bases and J dropped 3 bases, with 12 bases sitting between them. Germline CDR1 and CDR2: WSHSY and SAAADI. CDR3 bases: TGCGCCAGCAGCCGGGACATAGACTACGAGCAGTACTTC. It encodes CASSRDIDYEQYF.

The genes are TRBV2 and TRBJ1-1, with D perhaps TRBD1 (5 bases). The germline V and J ends were trimmed by 4 bases and 3 bases, with 9 bases remaining between them. The germline gives CDR1 SNHLY, CDR2 FYNNEI. CDR3 length equals 13 residues. The CDR3 loop reads CASSGQMDTEAFF. The CDR3 DNA reads as TGTGCCAGCAGTGGACAGATGGACACTGAAGCTTTCTTT.

This clonotype showed up many times. CDR3: CASSLVQGNTEAFF. The CDR3 region has the DNA TGTGCCAGCAGCTTAGTGCAGGGGAACACTGAAGCTTTCTTT. The chain couples TRBV5-8 to TRBJ1-1; tentatively, D is TRBD1 (5 bases). The CDR3 runs 14 residues. CDR1 and CDR2 (germline): SGHTS, YDEGEE. Trimming left V 2 bases short and J 1 base short, with 9 bases between.

The table lists this clonotype with a few counts. This rearrangement joins TRBV29-1 to TRBJ2-7; no clear D gene. Germline V gives CDR1 SQVTM, CDR2 ANQGSEA. This CDR3 is built from 11 residues. V was cut by 4 bases and J by 3 bases, with 7 bases left in between. CDR3 sequence: CSVGFVYEQYF. CDR3 nucleotides: TGCAGCGTTGGTTTTGTCTACGAGCAGTACTTC.

This clonotype was seen more than once but under ten times. The V gene is TRBV2, the J gene TRBJ2-7; the D gene is possibly TRBD2 (6 bases). V lost 1 base and J 6 bases, leaving 13 bases between the germline ends. The CDR3 has 14 amino acids. Germline CDR1 is SNHLY and CDR2 is FYNNEI. The chain's CDR3 is CASSEDGRRGEQYF. CDR3 in DNA: TGTGCCAGCAGTGAAGATGGGAGGAGGGGCGAGCAGTACTTC.

The chain has TRBV25-1 and TRBJ2-7; 8 bases align to TRBD2. Germline CDR1 MGHDK, CDR2 SYGVNS. The V gene end was trimmed by 2 bases and the J gene end by 6 bases; junction bases not matched to a gene: 9. CDR3 size: 15 residues. The CDR3 protein is CASSEGRSGSSEQYF. The CDR3 DNA reads TGTGCCAGCAGTGAAGGGCGGAGCGGGAGTAGCGAGCAGTACTTC.

In this sample, this clonotype turned up many times. J is TRBJ2-5 and V is TRBV9; D uncertain. This CDR3 is 11 amino acids long. Germline values: CDR1 SGDLS, CDR2 YYNGEE. Trimming took off 0 bases at V and 3 bases at J, with 0 bases between the two ends. The DNA of the CDR3 is TGTGCCAGCAGCGTAGAAGAGACCCAGTACTTC. This sequence encodes CASSVEETQYF. The variable domain in full, completed from reference TRBV9 and TRBJ2-5, reads DSGVTQTPKHLITATGQRVTLRCSPRSGDLSVYWYQQSLDQGLQFLIQYYNGEERAKGNILERFSAQQFPDLHSELNLSSLELGDSALYFCASSVEETQYFGPGTRLLVL.

Notes on this clonotype: With a much larger clone just one base away, this may be a read error. The chain carries TRBV5-1 and TRBJ2-1; maybe TRBD2 (6 bases). Germline V gene data show CDR1 as SGHRS and CDR2 as YFSETQ. This CDR3 contains 14 residues. CDR3 protein: CASSAGTSYNGQFF. The CDR3 DNA reads TGCGCCAGCAGCGCGGGGACCTCCTACAATGGGCAGTTCTTC. Supplemented by reference TRBV5-1 and TRBJ2-1, the full variable domain reads KAGVTQTPRYLIKTRGQQVTLSCSPISGHRSVSWYQQTPGQGLQFLFEYFSETQRNKGNFPGRFSGRQFSNSRSEMNVSTLELGDSALYLCASSAGTSYNGQFFGPGTRLTVL.

In its sample, this clonotype was seen many times. V and J are TRBV20-1 and TRBJ1-1; D is perhaps TRBD1 (6 bases). V dropped 1 base and J dropped 5 bases, with 14 bases sitting between them. Looked up from germline, CDR1 is DFQATT and CDR2 is SNEGSKA (reference sequence). This CDR3 comprises 14 residues. CDR3 nucleotide sequence: TGCAGTGCTAGAGGGTGGGAGGGGGGAACTGAAGCTTTCTTT. Translating gives CSARGWEGGTEAFF.